This paragraph covers one T cell receptor beta chain sequence. The sample originates from a study of blood T cell repertoires in COVID-19. Study in general: From the United States, Italy and Spain came samples of acute and convalescent COVID-19. T cells, B-cell-depleted T cells, or PBMCs provided the cDNA or gDNA that served as material.

Original data processing: For nucleated cells, counts were estimated from reference gene primer amplification. Data came from immunoSEQ multiplex PCR; TCRdb stores just in-frame clones and leaves some out. V and J calls and clone size are as listed in that table; D and trimming were resolved from the DNA. This table has some 260,000 clones, roughly 85% appearing once. This CDR3 comprises 13 residues. The V and J ends lost 5 bases and 6 bases, in that order; junction bases with no gene match: 2. The germline CDR1 and CDR2 sequences are SGHVS and FQNEAQ. The TCR was taken from a woman between 18 and 29 years old with acute or convalescent COVID-19. Specimen: peripheral blood. J is TRBJ1-2 and V is TRBV7-8; 11 bases are shared with TRBD1. DNA of the CDR3: TGTGCCAGCAGCCGGACAGGGGGCAATGGCTACACCTTC. Translation: CASSRTGGNGYTF.